The subject of this entry is one T cell receptor (beta chain). Its antigen is not known. Primers included in the PCR were 60 Vbeta and 13 Jbeta primers. Libraries were prepared by immunoSEQ multiplex PCR; TCRdb keeps only in-frame clonotypes and omits some of them. The sample has 100,000 to 150,000 clones, around 72% seen once. CDR1 is SNHLY and CDR2 is FYNNEI in the germline V gene. The V end was cut by 8 bases, the J end by 6 bases, with 24 bases between. The CDR3 has 16 residues. The sample is drawn from a study of cytomegalovirus exposure and HLA in healthy donors. The study's findings and limits: In most subjects, TCR beta sequences reportedly gave accurate predictions of HLA-A and HLA-B alleles.

This clonotype was obtained from a woman aged 50 to 65 in good health and CMV-seropositive. V is TRBV2 and J is TRBJ2-3, with D tentatively TRBD2 (5 bases). Sequencing input: PBMCs. The CDR3 loop is CASQTEGLAISDTQYF. The CDR3 DNA reads as TGTGCCAGCCAAACCGAAGGACTCGCTATATCCGATACGCAGTATTTT.